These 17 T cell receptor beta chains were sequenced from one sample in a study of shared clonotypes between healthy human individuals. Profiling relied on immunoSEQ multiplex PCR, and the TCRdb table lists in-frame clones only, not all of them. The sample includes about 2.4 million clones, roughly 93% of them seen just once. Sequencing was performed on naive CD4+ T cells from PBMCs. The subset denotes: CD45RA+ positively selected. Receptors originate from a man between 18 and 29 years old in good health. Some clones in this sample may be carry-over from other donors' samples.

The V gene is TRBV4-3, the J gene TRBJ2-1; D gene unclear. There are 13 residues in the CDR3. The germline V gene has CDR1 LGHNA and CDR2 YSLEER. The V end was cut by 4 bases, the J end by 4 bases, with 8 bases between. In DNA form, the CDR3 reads TGCGCCAGCAGCCCCTCAGAGTACAATGAGCAGTTCTTC. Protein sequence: CASSPSEYNEQFF.

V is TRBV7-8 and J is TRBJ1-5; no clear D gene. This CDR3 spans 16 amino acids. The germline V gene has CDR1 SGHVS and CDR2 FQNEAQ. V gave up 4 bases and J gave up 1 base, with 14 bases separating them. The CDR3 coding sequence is TGTGCCAGCAGCTCCAACGTGGGCCCAAGCAATCAGCCCCAGCATTTT. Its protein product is CASSSNVGPSNQPQHF. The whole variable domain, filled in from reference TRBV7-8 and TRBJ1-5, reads GAGVSQSPRYKVAKRGQDVALRCDPISGHVSLFWYQQALGQGPEFLTYFQNEAQLDKSGLPSDRFFAERPEGSVSTLKIQRTQQEDSAVYLCASSSNVGPSNQPQHFGDGTRLSIL.

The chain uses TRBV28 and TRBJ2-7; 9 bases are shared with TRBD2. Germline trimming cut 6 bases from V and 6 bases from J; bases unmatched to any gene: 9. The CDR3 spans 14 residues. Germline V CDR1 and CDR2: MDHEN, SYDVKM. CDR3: CASRAGLARSEQYF. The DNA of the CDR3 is TGTGCCAGCAGGGCGGGACTAGCTCGGAGCGAGCAGTACTTC.

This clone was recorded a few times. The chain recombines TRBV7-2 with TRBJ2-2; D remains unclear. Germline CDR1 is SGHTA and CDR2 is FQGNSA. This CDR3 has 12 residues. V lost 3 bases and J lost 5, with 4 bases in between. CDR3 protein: CASSFTTGELFF. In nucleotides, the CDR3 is TGTGCCAGCAGCTTTACGACCGGGGAGCTGTTTTTT.

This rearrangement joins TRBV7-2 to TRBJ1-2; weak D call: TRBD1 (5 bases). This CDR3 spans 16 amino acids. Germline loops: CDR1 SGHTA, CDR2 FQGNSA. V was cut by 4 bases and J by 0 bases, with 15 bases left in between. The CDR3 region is CASSSRGRGANYGYTF. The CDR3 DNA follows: TGTGCCAGCAGCTCCCGGGGACGAGGTGCTAACTATGGCTACACCTTC.

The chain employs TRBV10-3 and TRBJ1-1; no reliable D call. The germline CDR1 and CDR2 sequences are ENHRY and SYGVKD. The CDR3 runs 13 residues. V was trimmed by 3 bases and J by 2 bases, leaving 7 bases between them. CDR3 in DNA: TGTGCCATCAGTGACCAGACTAACACTGAAGCTTTCTTT. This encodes CAISDQTNTEAFF.

CDR3 sequence reads: CASSLGAGEWETQYF. The CDR3 bases are TGCGCCAGCAGCTTAGGGGCGGGAGAATGGGAGACCCAGTACTTC. This sequence joins TRBV5-1 and TRBJ2-5; 7 nucleotides align to TRBD2. This CDR3 contains 15 residues. Germline CDR1 reads SGHRS; CDR2 reads YFSETQ. V gave up 2 bases and J gave up 5 bases; unmatched junction bases: 9. Using reference TRBV5-1 and TRBJ2-5 for the parts outside the CDR3, the full variable domain is KAGVTQTPRYLIKTRGQQVTLSCSPISGHRSVSWYQQTPGQGLQFLFEYFSETQRNKGNFPGRFSGRQFSNSRSEMNVSTLELGDSALYLCASSLGAGEWETQYFGPGTRLLVL.

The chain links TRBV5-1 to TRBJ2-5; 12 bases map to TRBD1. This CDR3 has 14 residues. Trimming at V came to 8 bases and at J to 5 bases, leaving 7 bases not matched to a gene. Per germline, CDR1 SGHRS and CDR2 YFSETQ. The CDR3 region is CASRGTGGSETQYF. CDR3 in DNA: TGCGCCAGTCGAGGGACAGGGGGCAGCGAGACCCAGTACTTC.

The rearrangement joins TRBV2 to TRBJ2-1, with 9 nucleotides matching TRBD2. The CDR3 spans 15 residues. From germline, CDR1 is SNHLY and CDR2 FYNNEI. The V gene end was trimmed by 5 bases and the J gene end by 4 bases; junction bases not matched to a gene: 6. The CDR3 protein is CASSPPLAGYNEQFF. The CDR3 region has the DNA TGTGCCAGCAGTCCCCCGCTAGCGGGATACAATGAGCAGTTCTTC.

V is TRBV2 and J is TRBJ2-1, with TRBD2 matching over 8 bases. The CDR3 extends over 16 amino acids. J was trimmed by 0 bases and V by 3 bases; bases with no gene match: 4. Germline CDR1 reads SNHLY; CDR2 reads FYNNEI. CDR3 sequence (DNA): TGTGCCAGCAGTGAGGGGAGCGGGAGCTCCTACAATGAGCAGTTCTTC. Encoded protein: CASSEGSGSSYNEQFF.

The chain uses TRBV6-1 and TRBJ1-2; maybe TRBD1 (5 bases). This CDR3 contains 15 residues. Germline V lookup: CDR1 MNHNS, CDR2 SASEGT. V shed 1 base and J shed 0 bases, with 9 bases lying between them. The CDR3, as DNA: TGTGCCAGCAGTGAAGGCCTGGGGGCTAACTATGGCTACACCTTC. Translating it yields CASSEGLGANYGYTF.

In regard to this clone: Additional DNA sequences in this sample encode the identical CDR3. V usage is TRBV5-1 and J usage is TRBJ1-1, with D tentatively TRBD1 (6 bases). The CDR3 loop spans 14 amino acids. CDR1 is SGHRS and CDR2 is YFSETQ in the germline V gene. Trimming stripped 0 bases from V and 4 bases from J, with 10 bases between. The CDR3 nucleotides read TGCGCCAGCAGCTTGGGGCAGGGGAGCACTGAAGCTTTCTTT. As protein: CASSLGQGSTEAFF.

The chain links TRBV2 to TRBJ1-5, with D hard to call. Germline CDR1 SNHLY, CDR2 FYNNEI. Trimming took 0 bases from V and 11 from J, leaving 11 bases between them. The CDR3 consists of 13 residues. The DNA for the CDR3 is TGTGCCAGCAGTGAAGCCAGCCCAGGAGCCCAGCATTTT. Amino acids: CASSEASPGAQHF.

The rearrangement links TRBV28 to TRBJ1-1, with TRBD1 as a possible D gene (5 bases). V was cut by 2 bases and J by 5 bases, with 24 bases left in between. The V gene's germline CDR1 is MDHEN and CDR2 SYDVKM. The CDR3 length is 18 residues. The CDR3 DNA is TGTGCCAGCAGTTTAGCCCGTGAGTTTTGGGGGACGGGGACTGAAGCTTTCTTT. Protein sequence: CASSLAREFWGTGTEAFF.

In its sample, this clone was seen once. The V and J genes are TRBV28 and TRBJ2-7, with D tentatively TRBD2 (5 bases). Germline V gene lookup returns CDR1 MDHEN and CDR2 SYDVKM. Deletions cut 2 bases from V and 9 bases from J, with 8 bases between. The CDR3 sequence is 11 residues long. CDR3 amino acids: CASSLEGSQYF. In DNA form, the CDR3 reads TGTGCCAGCAGTTTAGAGGGCTCGCAGTACTTC. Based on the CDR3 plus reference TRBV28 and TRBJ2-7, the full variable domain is DVKVTQSSRYLVKRTGEKVFLECVQDMDHENMFWYRQDPGLGLRLIYFSYDVKMKEKGDIPEGYSVSREKKERFSLILESASTNQTSMYLCASSLEGSQYFGPGTRLTVT.

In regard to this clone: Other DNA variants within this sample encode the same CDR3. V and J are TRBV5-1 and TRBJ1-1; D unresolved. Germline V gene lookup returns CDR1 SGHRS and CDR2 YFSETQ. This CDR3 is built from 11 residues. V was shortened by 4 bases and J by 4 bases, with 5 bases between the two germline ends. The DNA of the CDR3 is TGCGCCAGCAGCCTTGGCACTGAAGCTTTCTTT. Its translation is CASSLGTEAFF.

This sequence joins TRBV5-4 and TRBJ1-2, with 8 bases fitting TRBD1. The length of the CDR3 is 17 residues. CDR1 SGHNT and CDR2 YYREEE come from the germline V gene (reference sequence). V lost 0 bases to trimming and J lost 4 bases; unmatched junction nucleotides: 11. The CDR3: CASSLASGGGTGYGYTF. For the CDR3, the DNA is TGTGCCAGCAGCTTGGCCTCCGGAGGGGGGACAGGCTATGGCTACACCTTC.